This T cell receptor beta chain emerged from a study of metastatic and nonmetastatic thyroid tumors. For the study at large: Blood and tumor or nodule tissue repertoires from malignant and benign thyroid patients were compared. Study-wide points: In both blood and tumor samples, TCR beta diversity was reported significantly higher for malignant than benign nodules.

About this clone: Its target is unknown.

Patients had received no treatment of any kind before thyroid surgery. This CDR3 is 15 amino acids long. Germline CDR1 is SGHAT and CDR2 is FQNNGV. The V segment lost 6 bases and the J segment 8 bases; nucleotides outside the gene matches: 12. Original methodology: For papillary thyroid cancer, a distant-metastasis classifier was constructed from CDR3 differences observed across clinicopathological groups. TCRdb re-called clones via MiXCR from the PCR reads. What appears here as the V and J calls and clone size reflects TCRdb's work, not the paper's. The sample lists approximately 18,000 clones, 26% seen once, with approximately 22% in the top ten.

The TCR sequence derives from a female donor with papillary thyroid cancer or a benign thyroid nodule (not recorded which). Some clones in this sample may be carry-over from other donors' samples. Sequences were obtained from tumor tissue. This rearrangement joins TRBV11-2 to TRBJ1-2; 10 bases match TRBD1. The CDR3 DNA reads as TGTGCCAGCAGTCTACGACAGGGGGCTATGCGGGGCTACACCTTC. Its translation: CASSLRQGAMRGYTF. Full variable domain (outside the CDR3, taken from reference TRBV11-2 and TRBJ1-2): EAGVAQSPRYKIIEKRQSVAFWCNPISGHATLYWYQQILGQGPKLLIQFQNNGVVDDSQLPKDRFSAERLKGVDSTLKIQPAKLEDSAVYLCASSLRQGAMRGYTFGSGTRLTVV.